Presented here are 15 T cell receptor beta chains from one specimen sequenced in a study of monozygotic twins with inflammatory bowel disease. TCRdb reprocessed the 5' RACE reads and stores each CDR3 protein as one record, lacking DNA. The sample's table shows around 370,000 distinct CDR3 sequences. Sequenced input: blood. Receptor source: a human donor with ulcerative colitis or Crohn's disease, or a healthy co-twin of an affected twin (not recorded which).

The chain joins TRBV3-1 to TRBJ1-5. Germline loops: CDR1 LGHDT, CDR2 YNNKEL (reference sequence). The CDR3 sequence is 13 residues long. The CDR3 loop reads CASSQHSNQPQHF.

The rearrangement uses TRBV7-9 and TRBJ2-7; checking the TCRdb D call of TRBD1 is not possible without DNA. Germline CDR1 and CDR2: SEHNR and FQNEAQ (reference sequence). The CDR3 extends over 12 amino acids. The CDR3 reads CASSPGQYEQYF.

The rearrangement joins TRBV9 to TRBJ2-1; absent DNA, TCRdb's TRBD2 call cannot be checked. The CDR3 has 12 amino acids. Germline V lookup: CDR1 SGDLS, CDR2 YYNGEE. CDR3 residues: CASSTLESEQFF.

The chain employs TRBV5-1 and TRBJ2-7; TCRdb picks TRBD1, but there is no DNA to check that call. Per the germline V gene, CDR1 is SGHRS and CDR2 is YFSETQ. This CDR3 spans 15 amino acids. CDR3 residues: CASSLAGDSNYEQYF.

The gene calls are TRBV20-1 and TRBJ1-3. The CDR3 totals 18 residues. Germline V gene lookup returns CDR1 DFQATT and CDR2 SNEGSKA (reference sequence). The chain's CDR3 is CSARAVRGRASSGNTIYF.

This rearrangement joins TRBV7-3 to TRBJ1-1; without DNA, the TCRdb call of TRBD1 cannot be checked. The CDR3 is 19 amino acids. The V gene's germline CDR1 is SGHTA and CDR2 FQGTGA. The CDR3 is CASSLQPTLATGGWTEAFF.

The chain recombines TRBV20-1 with TRBJ2-2; TCRdb designates TRBD2, a call that cannot be tested without DNA. This CDR3 has 14 residues. Per germline, CDR1 DFQATT and CDR2 SNEGSKA (reference sequence). This chain's CDR3 is CSARPSGLYGELFF.

The chain recombines TRBV4-3 with TRBJ2-4; TCRdb indicates TRBD1, and absent DNA this call remains unverified. In germline, CDR1 is LGHNA, CDR2 YSLEER. The CDR3 is made up of 15 amino acids. The CDR3 protein is CASSQGPGQKNIQYF.

V usage is TRBV30 and J usage is TRBJ1-2; TCRdb gives TRBD1 as the D gene, but with no DNA this cannot be confirmed. The CDR3 is made up of 13 amino acids. From germline, CDR1 is GTSNPN and CDR2 SVGIG (reference sequence). CDR3 sequence: CAGPGGGRVGYTF.

J is TRBJ1-1 and V is TRBV5-1; TCRdb's D gene call, TRBD1, goes unchecked for lack of DNA. CDR1 and CDR2 (germline): SGHRS, YFSETQ. CDR3 size: 13 residues. The CDR3 is CASSQGANTEAFF. The whole variable domain, remainder taken from reference TRBV5-1 and TRBJ1-1, is KAGVTQTPRYLIKTRGQQVTLSCSPISGHRSVSWYQQTPGQGLQFLFEYFSETQRNKGNFPGRFSGRQFSNSRSEMNVSTLELGDSALYLCASSQGANTEAFFGQGTRLTVV.

This chain connects TRBV10-3 to TRBJ1-6; TCRdb names TRBD1, which stays unverified in the absence of DNA. The CDR3 is 17 residues long. Germline V lookup: CDR1 ENHRY, CDR2 SYGVKD. The CDR3 loop reads CAISEMGGTGGFSPLHF.

The V call is TRBV5-1, the J call TRBJ2-5; there is no DNA to check the TCRdb D call of TRBD1. Germline CDR1 SGHRS, CDR2 YFSETQ. CDR3 length: 14 residues. The CDR3 sequence is CASSSGQDWETQYF.

The genes are TRBV7-3 and TRBJ1-5; as DNA is missing, the TRBD1 call by TCRdb cannot be tested. The length of the CDR3 is 13 residues. Germline V gene sequence: CDR1 SGHTA, CDR2 FQGTGA. The CDR3 reads CASSPQGNQPQHF. The whole variable domain, remainder taken from reference TRBV7-3 and TRBJ1-5, is GAGVSQTPSNKVTEKGKYVELRCDPISGHTALYWYRQSLGQGPEFLIYFQGTGAADDSGLPNDRFFAVRPEGSVSTLKIQRTERGDSAVYLCASSPQGNQPQHFGDGTRLSIL.

The chain uses TRBV19 and TRBJ2-1. The germline CDR1 and CDR2 sequences are LNHDA and SQIVND (reference sequence). The CDR3 loop spans 13 amino acids. CDR3 amino acids: CASSTVGYNEQFF.

This chain links TRBV5-6 with TRBJ1-4. The CDR3 runs 14 residues. Germline CDR1 reads SGHDT; CDR2 reads YYEEEE. The CDR3: CASSLDLKYEKLFF.